Below, 25 T cell receptor beta chains from the same sample are listed, as sequenced in a study of beta chain features in type 1 diabetes. Expressed TCRB transcripts were sequenced after all isolated RNA was converted to cDNA. Produced via immunoSEQ multiplex PCR; TCRdb's table is partial and in-frame only. The table has hundreds of thousands of clones, around a sixth seen once; the top ten hold 0.09% to 0.095%. The sample taken for sequencing was naive CD4+ T cells from blood. Receptor source: a man aged 18 to 29 in good health.

About this clone: It may be a read error: a sequence one base away is much more abundant. Different DNA sequences within this sample yield the same CDR3. V usage is TRBV28 and J usage is TRBJ1-1; D unclear. Germline CDR1 reads MDHEN; CDR2 reads SYDVKM. The CDR3 contains 11 residues. Trimming took 7 bases from V and 0 from J, leaving 3 bases between them. CDR3 nucleotide sequence: TGTGCCAGCATTCTGAACACTGAAGCTTTCTTT. Its translation is CASILNTEAFF.

This clone was counted many times. The chain is built from TRBV5-4 and TRBJ2-1; 9 nucleotides match TRBD1. After removal of 5 bases from V and 3 bases from J, the junction contained 6 bases not matched to a gene. Germline CDR1 reads SGHNT; CDR2 reads YYREEE (reference sequence). This CDR3 comprises 15 residues. CDR3 nucleotide sequence: TGTGCCAGCAGGGCCGGGACAGGGCGCTACAATGAGCAGTTCTTC. It encodes CASRAGTGRYNEQFF. Variable domain in full (rest from reference TRBV5-4 and TRBJ2-1): ETGVTQSPTHLIKTRGQQVTLRCSSQSGHNTVSWYQQALGQGPQFIFQYYREEENGRGNFPPRFSGLQFPNYSSELNVNALELDDSALYLCASRAGTGRYNEQFFGPGTRLTVL.

This chain connects TRBV18 to TRBJ1-5; the D gene is possibly TRBD1 (6 bases). The CDR3 loop spans 14 amino acids. Trimming took off 4 bases at V and 4 bases at J, with 11 bases between the two ends. Germline CDR1 and CDR2: KGHSH and LQKENI. The DNA for the CDR3 is TGTGCCAGCTCACTAAAACAGGGAAATCAGCCCCAGCATTTT. Protein: CASSLKQGNQPQHF.

The chain is built from TRBV7-9 and TRBJ2-1, with D possibly being TRBD1 (6 bases). V was clipped by 4 bases and J by 3 bases, with 16 bases between them. From germline, CDR1 is SEHNR and CDR2 FQNEAQ (reference sequence). CDR3 length: 16 amino acids. In nucleotides, the CDR3 is TGTGCCAGCAGCTCCCCTCGGGACACAATCTACAATGAGCAGTTCTTC. Translation gives CASSSPRDTIYNEQFF.

This clone was counted between two and nine times. The chain has TRBV4-3 and TRBJ1-5; tentatively, D is TRBD1 (6 bases). The CDR3 loop spans 16 amino acids. The V end lost 2 bases, the J end lost 2 bases, and 13 bases lay between the germline ends. Germline assignment: CDR1 LGHNA and CDR2 YSLEER. The CDR3 region is CASSQIWGPGNQPQHF. In DNA form, the CDR3 reads TGCGCCAGCAGCCAAATATGGGGGCCGGGCAATCAGCCCCAGCATTTT.

This clone has more than one count but fewer than ten. J is TRBJ1-2 and V is TRBV7-9, with a tentative D call TRBD1 (5 bases). The CDR3 loop spans 16 amino acids. Germline CDR1 is SEHNR and CDR2 is FQNEAQ (reference sequence). Trimming took off 7 bases at V and 3 bases at J, with 21 bases between the two ends. For the CDR3, the DNA is TGTGCCAGCACCAGAGCCGGGACCTATCTTCACTATGGCTACACCTTC. As protein: CASTRAGTYLHYGYTF.

This clone occurred a few times. The sample carries other DNA sequences with the same CDR3. This rearrangement joins TRBV11-2 to TRBJ2-2; D gene ambiguous. Germline assignment: CDR1 SGHAT and CDR2 FQNNGV. The CDR3 consists of 14 residues. The ends were cut back, 1 base at V and 2 bases at J, with 5 bases in the middle. In nucleotides, the CDR3 is TGTGCCAGCAGCTTAGGTCTAAACACCGGGGAGCTGTTTTTT. The encoded protein is CASSLGLNTGELFF.

There are a few counts of this clone. The V and J genes are TRBV7-2 and TRBJ2-1; 10 bases agree with TRBD2. The V gene end was trimmed by 3 bases and the J gene end by 12 bases; junction bases not matched to a gene: 2. Germline CDR1 SGHTA, CDR2 FQGNSA. The CDR3 is 12 amino acids. The CDR3: CASSFSSGRQFF. CDR3 bases: TGTGCCAGCAGCTTCTCTAGCGGGAGGCAGTTCTTC.

J is TRBJ1-4 and V is TRBV30; D is perhaps TRBD1 (6 bases). This CDR3 is built from 14 residues. Germline values: CDR1 GTSNPN, CDR2 SVGIG (reference sequence). V was pared by 1 base and J by 8 bases, with 14 bases between. CDR3: CAWSGLNRAEKLFF. The CDR3 region has the DNA TGTGCCTGGAGTGGCCTCAACAGGGCGGAAAAACTGTTTTTT.

The CDR3 loop is CASSVGVAGGRSTDTQYF. CDR3 nucleotide sequence: TGTGCCAGCAGCGTCGGAGTAGCGGGGGGGCGGAGCACAGATACGCAGTATTTT. This chain joins TRBV9 and TRBJ2-3, with TRBD2 matching over 11 bases. Germline CDR1 and CDR2: SGDLS and YYNGEE. J was trimmed by 0 bases and V by 2 bases; bases with no gene match: 8. The CDR3 consists of 18 residues.

The chain is built from TRBV5-1 and TRBJ2-5; D is possibly TRBD1 (6 bases). CDR1 and CDR2 (germline): SGHRS, YFSETQ. The CDR3 runs 14 residues. Trimming removed 4 bases at V and 1 base at J, with 11 bases between. The CDR3 coding sequence is TGCGCCAGCAGCATCCAGGGGCCCCAAGAGACCCAGTACTTC. This translates into CASSIQGPQETQYF.

This sequence joins TRBV9 and TRBJ2-7; 8 nucleotides agree with TRBD2. Unmatched junction bases numbered 6, after V lost 2 bases and J lost 5 bases. CDR1 and CDR2 (germline): SGDLS, YYNGEE. CDR3 length: 14 amino acids. DNA for the CDR3: TGTGCCAGCAGCGTCGCTCCGGGAGGGGACGAGCAGTACTTC. Protein product: CASSVAPGGDEQYF.

This clone was counted only a few times. The gene calls are TRBV6-1 and TRBJ1-1; D remains unclear. V was shortened by 2 bases and J by 1 base, with 11 bases between the two germline ends. This CDR3 contains 15 residues. Looked up from germline, CDR1 is MNHNS and CDR2 is SASEGT. The CDR3 DNA sequence: TGTGCCAGCAGTGAATTTGGGGTTTGGAACACTGAAGCTTTCTTT. Amino acids: CASSEFGVWNTEAFF.

This clone was counted a few times. V and J are TRBV29-1 and TRBJ2-5; 7 bases line up with TRBD2. This CDR3 is built from 15 residues. Germline lookup yields CDR1 SQVTM and CDR2 ANQGSEA. The ends lost 4 bases at V and 1 base at J; junction bases unmatched: 9. The CDR3 sequence is CSVGGLGGIQETQYF. The CDR3 region has the DNA TGCAGCGTTGGGGGGTTGGGAGGGATCCAAGAGACCCAGTACTTC.

This clone was counted a few times. V is TRBV2 and J is TRBJ1-2; 8 positions agree with TRBD1. V lost 4 bases and J lost 3; bases outside the gene matches: 1. This CDR3 has 13 residues. Germline V CDR1 and CDR2: SNHLY, FYNNEI. In nucleotides, the CDR3 is TGTGCCAGCAGTGTGGGACAGGACTATGGCTACACCTTC. Its translation is CASSVGQDYGYTF.

This clone was observed a handful of times. The J gene is TRBJ2-3, the V gene TRBV7-2, with 10 bases fitting TRBD1. Germline V gene lookup returns CDR1 SGHTA and CDR2 FQGNSA. The trim removed 6 bases at V and 4 bases at J, leaving 4 bases unmatched. The CDR3 is 14 amino acids. CDR3 loop: CASRTGTGADTQYF. The DNA for the CDR3 is TGTGCCAGCAGAACCGGGACAGGGGCAGATACGCAGTATTTT.

The chain recombines TRBV10-3 with TRBJ1-1, with a weak D call TRBD1 (5 bases). V was pared by 1 base and J by 4 bases, with 16 bases between. The germline gives CDR1 ENHRY, CDR2 SYGVKD. The CDR3 is 16 amino acids. CDR3 sequence (DNA): TGTGCCATCAGTGAGTACTCAGGGATAGGGGTCACTGAAGCTTTCTTT. Protein sequence: CAISEYSGIGVTEAFF.

This clone was counted a few times. The rearrangement joins TRBV18 to TRBJ1-2; no reliable D call. The CDR3 covers 14 residues. CDR1 and CDR2 (germline): KGHSH, LQKENI. V was pared by 2 bases and J by 5 bases, with 12 bases between. CDR3 loop: CASSPADLAYGYTF. The CDR3 DNA follows: TGTGCCAGCTCACCAGCTGATCTTGCTTATGGCTACACCTTC. Combining the CDR3 with reference TRBV18 and TRBJ1-2 gives the whole variable domain NAGVMQNPRHLVRRRGQEARLRCSPMKGHSHVYWYRQLPEEGLKFMVYLQKENIIDESGMPKERFSAEFPKEGPSILRIQQVVRGDSAAYFCASSPADLAYGYTFGSGTRLTVV.

The chain employs TRBV20-1 and TRBJ2-7; D is possibly TRBD1 (5 bases). The CDR3 runs to 11 residues. Germline CDR1 DFQATT, CDR2 SNEGSKA (reference sequence). V was trimmed by 6 bases and J by 4 bases, leaving 10 bases between them. This CDR3 reads CSAMTEYEQYF. The CDR3 DNA reads as TGCAGTGCAATGACAGAGTACGAGCAGTACTTC.

This clone was observed a few times. The same CDR3 also results from other DNA sequences found in this sample. The CDR3 DNA reads as TGTGCCAGTAGTACTGATAGGGACACTGAAGCTTTCTTT. Protein: CASSTDRDTEAFF. V is TRBV19 and J is TRBJ1-1; D ambiguous. The length of the CDR3 is 13 residues. Per the germline V gene, CDR1 is LNHDA and CDR2 is SQIVND (reference sequence). V shed 4 bases and J shed 3 bases, with 9 bases lying between them.

The chain has TRBV7-2 and TRBJ1-5; weak D call: TRBD1 (5 bases). The CDR3 sequence is 15 residues long. Germline V gene lookup returns CDR1 SGHTA and CDR2 FQGNSA. Trimming removed 1 base from V and 7 bases from J, with 14 bases in between. CDR3 in amino acids: CASSLDQGLRQPQHF. The CDR3 DNA sequence: TGTGCCAGCAGCTTAGATCAGGGATTGAGGCAGCCCCAGCATTTT.

This clone was counted between two and nine times. The rearrangement uses TRBV6-6 and TRBJ2-7; D remains ambiguous. CDR3 size: 14 residues. The V and J ends lost 0 bases and 5 bases respectively, with 11 bases between them. CDR1 and CDR2 from the germline V gene are MNHNY and SVGAGI (reference sequence). CDR3 in amino acids: CASSYSGKGNEQYF. CDR3 DNA: TGTGCCAGCAGTTACTCTGGTAAAGGGAACGAGCAGTACTTC.

The chain couples TRBV2 to TRBJ2-2; D ambiguous. CDR1 SNHLY and CDR2 FYNNEI come from the germline V gene. The CDR3 spans 14 residues. V was shortened by 4 bases and J by 3 bases, with 9 bases between the two germline ends. CDR3 residues: CASSGVRDTGELFF. The CDR3 region has the DNA TGTGCCAGCAGTGGGGTTAGGGACACCGGGGAGCTGTTTTTT.

The chain carries TRBV18 and TRBJ1-1; no definite D call. CDR1 is KGHSH, CDR2 LQKENI, per germline. The CDR3 is 13 residues long. V lost 4 bases to trimming and J lost 6 bases, with 12 bases between them. CDR3 DNA sequence: TGTGCCAGCTCACGGGTCGAGGGCGCTGAAGCTTTCTTT. Protein: CASSRVEGAEAFF.

This chain connects TRBV28 to TRBJ2-3; D not resolved. The V end lost 8 bases, the J end lost 6 bases, and 12 bases lay between the germline ends. The CDR3 has 12 amino acids. The germline V gene encodes CDR1 MDHEN and CDR2 SYDVKM. In nucleotides, the CDR3 is TGTGCCAGCGTGACCCTCGGGGATACGCAGTATTTT. It translates to CASVTLGDTQYF. Using reference TRBV28 and TRBJ2-3 for the parts outside the CDR3, the full variable domain is DVKVTQSSRYLVKRTGEKVFLECVQDMDHENMFWYRQDPGLGLRLIYFSYDVKMKEKGDIPEGYSVSREKKERFSLILESASTNQTSMYLCASVTLGDTQYFGPGTRLTVL.